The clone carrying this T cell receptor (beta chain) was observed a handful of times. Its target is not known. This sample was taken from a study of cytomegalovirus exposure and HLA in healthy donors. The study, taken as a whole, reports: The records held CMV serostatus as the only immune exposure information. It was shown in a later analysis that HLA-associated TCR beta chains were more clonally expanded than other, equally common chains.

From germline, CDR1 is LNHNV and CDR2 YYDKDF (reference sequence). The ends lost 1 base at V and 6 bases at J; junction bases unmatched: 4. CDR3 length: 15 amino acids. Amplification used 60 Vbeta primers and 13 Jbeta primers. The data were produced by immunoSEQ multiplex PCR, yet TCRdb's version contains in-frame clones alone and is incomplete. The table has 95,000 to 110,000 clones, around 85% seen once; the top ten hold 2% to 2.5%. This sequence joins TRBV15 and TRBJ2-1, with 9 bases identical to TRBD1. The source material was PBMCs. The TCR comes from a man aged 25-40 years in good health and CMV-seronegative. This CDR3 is CATSRGTGAANEQFF. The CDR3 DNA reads TGTGCCACCAGCAGAGGGACAGGGGCTGCCAATGAGCAGTTCTTC.